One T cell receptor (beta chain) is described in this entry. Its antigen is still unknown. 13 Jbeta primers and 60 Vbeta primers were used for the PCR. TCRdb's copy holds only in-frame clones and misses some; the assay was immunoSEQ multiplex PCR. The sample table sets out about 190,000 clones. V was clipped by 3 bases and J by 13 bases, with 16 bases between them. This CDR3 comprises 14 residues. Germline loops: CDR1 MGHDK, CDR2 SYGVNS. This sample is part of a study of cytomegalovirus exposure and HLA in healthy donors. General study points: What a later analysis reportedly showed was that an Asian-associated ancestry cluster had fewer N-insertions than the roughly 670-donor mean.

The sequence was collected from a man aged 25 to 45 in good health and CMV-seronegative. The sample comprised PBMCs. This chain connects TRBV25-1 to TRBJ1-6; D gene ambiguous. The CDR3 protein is CASSDPTENVPLHF. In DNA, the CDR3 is TGTGCCAGCAGTGACCCGACGGAGAATGTTCCCCTCCACTTT. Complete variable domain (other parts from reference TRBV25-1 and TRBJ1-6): EADIYQTPRYLVIGTGKKITLECSQTMGHDKMYWYQQDPGMELHLIHYSYGVNSTEKGDLSSESTVSRIRTEHFPLTLESARPSHTSQYLCASSDPTENVPLHFGNGTRLTVT.